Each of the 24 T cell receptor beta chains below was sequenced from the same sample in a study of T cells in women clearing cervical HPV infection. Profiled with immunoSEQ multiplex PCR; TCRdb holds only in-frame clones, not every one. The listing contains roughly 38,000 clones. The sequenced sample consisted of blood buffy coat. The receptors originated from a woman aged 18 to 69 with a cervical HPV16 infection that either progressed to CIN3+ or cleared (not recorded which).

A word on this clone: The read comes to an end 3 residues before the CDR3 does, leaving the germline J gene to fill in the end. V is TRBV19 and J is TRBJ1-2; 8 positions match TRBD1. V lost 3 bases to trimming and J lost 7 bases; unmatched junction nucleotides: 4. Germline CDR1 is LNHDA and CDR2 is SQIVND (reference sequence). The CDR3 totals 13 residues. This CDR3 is CASSMEQGGGYTF. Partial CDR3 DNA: TGTGCCAGTAGTATGGAACAGGGGGGTGGC. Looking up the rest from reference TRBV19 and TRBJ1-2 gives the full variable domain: DGGITQSPKYLFRKEGQNVTLSCEQNLNHDAMYWYRQDPGQGLRLIYYSQIVNDFQKGDIAEGYSVSREKKESFPLTVTSAQKNPTAFYLCASSMEQGGGYTFGSGTRLTVV.

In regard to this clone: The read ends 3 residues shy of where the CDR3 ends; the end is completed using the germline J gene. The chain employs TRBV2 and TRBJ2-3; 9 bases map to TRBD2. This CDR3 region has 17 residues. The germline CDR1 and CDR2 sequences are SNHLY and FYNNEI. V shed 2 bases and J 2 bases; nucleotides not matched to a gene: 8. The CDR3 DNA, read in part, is TGTGCCAGCAGTGAAAAAGGGCTAGCGGGGAACACAGATACG. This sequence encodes CASSEKGLAGNTDT. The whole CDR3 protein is CASSEKGLAGNTDTQYF.

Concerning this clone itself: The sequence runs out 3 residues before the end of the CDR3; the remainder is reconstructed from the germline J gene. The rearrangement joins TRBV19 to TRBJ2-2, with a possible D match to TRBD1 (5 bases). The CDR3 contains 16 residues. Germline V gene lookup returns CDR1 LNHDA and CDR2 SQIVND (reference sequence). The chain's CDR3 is CASNHRDSATNEKLFF. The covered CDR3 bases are TGTGCCAGTAACCACCGCGACAGCGCAACTAATGAAAAG.

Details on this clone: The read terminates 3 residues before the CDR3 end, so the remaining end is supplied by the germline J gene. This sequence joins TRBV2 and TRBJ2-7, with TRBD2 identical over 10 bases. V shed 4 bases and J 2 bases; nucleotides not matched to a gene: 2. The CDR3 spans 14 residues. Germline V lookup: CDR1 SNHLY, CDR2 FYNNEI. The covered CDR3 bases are TGTGCCAGCAGTGTGAGCGGGAGGGCCTACGAG. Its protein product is CASSVSGRAYE. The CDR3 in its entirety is CASSVSGRAYEQYF.

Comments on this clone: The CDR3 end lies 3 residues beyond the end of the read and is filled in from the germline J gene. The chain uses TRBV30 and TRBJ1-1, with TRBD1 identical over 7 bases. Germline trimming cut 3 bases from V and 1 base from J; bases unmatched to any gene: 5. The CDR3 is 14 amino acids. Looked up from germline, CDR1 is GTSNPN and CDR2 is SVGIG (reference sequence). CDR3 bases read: TGTGCCTGGAGGGAGACAGGGAGGAACACTGAA. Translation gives CAWRETGRNTE. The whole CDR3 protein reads CAWRETGRNTEAFF.

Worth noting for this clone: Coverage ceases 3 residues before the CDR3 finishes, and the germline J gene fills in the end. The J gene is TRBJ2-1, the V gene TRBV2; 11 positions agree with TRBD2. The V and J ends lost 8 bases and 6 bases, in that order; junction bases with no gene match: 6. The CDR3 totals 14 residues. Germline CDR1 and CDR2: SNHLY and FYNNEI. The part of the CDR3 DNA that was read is TGTGCCAGCGGGGGACTAGCGGAACTCAATGAG. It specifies CASGGLAELNE. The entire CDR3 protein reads CASGGLAELNEQFF.

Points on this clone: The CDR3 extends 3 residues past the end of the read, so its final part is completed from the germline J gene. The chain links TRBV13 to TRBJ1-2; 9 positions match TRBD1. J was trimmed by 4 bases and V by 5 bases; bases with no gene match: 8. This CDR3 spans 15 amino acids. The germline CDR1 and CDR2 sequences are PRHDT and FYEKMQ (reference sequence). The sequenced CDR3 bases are TGTGCCAGCAGCGGGTCCGGGACAGGGAGCTATGGC. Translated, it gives CASSGSGTGSYG. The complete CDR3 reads CASSGSGTGSYGYTF.

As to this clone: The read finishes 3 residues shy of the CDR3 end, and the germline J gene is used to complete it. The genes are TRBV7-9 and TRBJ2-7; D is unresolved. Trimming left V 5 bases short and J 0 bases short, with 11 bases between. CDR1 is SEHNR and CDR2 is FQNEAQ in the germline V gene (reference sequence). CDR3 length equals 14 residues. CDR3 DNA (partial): TGTGCCAGCAGCCCCGGGTTCGCCTCCTACGAG. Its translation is CASSPGFASYE. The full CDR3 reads CASSPGFASYEQYF.

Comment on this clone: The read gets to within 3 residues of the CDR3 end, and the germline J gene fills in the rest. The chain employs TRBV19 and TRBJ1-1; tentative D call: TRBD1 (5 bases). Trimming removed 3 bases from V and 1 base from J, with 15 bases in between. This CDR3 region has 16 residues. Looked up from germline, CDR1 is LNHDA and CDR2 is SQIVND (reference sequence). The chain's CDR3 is CASSIDAGGSNTEAFF. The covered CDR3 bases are TGTGCCAGTAGTATTGATGCGGGGGGATCGAACACTGAA.

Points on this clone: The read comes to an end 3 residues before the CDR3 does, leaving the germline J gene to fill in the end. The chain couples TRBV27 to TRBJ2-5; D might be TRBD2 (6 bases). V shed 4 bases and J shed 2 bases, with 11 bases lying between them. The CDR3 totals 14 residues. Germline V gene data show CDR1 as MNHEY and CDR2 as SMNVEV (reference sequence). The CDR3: CASSSAEGQETQYF. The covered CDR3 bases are TGTGCCAGCAGTTCAGCGGAGGGACAAGAGACC.

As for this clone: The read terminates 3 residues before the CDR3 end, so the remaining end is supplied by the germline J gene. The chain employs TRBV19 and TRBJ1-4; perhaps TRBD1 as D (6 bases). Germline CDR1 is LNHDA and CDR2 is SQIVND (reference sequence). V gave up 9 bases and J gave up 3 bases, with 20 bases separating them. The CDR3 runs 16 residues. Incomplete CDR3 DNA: TGTGCCAGCACCCGCCAGGGGACTACGGCTAATGAAAAA. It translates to CASTRQGTTANEK. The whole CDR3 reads CASTRQGTTANEKLFF.

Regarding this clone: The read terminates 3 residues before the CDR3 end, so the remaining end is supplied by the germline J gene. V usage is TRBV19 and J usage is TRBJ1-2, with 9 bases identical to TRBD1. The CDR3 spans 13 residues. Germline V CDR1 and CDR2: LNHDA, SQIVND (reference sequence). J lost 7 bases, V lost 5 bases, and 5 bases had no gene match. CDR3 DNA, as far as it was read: TGTGCCAGTAGTCCGAACAGGGGGCTTGGC. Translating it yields CASSPNRGLG. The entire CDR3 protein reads CASSPNRGLGYTF.

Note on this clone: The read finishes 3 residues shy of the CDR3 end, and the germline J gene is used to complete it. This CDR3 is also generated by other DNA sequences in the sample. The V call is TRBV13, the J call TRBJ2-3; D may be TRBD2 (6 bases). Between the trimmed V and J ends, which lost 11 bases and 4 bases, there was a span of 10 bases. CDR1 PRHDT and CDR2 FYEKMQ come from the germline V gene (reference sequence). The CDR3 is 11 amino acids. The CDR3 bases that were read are TGTGCCTCTAGCGTATCAGATACG. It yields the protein CASSVSDT. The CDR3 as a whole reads CASSVSDTQYF.

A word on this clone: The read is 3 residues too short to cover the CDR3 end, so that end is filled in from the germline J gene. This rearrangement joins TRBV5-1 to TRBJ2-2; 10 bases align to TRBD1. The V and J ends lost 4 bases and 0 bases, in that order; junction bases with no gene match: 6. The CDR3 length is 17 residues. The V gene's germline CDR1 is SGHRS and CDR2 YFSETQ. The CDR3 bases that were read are TGCGCCAGCAGCCCGAGGGGACAGGGGTCGAACACCGGGGAG. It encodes CASSPRGQGSNTGE. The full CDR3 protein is CASSPRGQGSNTGELFF. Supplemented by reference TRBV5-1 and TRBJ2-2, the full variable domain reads KAGVTQTPRYLIKTRGQQVTLSCSPISGHRSVSWYQQTPGQGLQFLFEYFSETQRNKGNFPGRFSGRQFSNSRSEMNVSTLELGDSALYLCASSPRGQGSNTGELFFGEGSRLTVL.

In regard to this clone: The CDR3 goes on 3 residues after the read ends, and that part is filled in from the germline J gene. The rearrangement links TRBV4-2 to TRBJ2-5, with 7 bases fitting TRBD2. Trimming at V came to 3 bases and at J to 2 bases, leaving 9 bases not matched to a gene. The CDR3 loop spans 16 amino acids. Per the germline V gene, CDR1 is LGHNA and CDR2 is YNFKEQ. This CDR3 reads CASSQGGGPRQETQYF. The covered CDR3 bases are TGTGCCAGCAGCCAGGGCGGGGGACCGCGACAAGAGACC.

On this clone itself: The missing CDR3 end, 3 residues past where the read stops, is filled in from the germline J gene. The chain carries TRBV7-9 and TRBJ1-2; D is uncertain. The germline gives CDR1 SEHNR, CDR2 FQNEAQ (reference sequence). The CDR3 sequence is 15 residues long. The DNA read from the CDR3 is TGTGCCAGCAGCTTAACCAGCGGGAGATACAATGAC. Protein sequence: CASSLTSGRYND. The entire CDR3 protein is CASSLTSGRYNDYTF.

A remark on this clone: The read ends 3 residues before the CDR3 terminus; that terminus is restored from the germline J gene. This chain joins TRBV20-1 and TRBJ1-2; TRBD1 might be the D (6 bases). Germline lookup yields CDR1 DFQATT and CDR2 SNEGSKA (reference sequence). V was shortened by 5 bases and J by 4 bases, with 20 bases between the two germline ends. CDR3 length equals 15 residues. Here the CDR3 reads CSAPQPGQVSYGYTF. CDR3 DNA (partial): TGCAGTGCTCCTCAACCGGGACAAGTCAGCTATGGC.

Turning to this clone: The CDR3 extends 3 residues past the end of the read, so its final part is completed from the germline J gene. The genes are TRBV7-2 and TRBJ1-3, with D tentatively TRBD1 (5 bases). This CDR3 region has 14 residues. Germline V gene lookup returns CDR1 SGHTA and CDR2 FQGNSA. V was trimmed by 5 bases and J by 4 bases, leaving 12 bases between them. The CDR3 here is CASSLGGGGNTIYF. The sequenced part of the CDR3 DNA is TGTGCCAGCAGCCTCGGCGGGGGAGGAAACACC. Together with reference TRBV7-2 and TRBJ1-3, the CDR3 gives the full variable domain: GAGVSQSPSNKVTEKGKDVELRCDPISGHTALYWYRQSLGQGLEFLIYFQGNSAPDKSGLPSDRFSAERTGGSVSTLTIQRTQQEDSAVYLCASSLGGGGNTIYFGEGSWLTVV.

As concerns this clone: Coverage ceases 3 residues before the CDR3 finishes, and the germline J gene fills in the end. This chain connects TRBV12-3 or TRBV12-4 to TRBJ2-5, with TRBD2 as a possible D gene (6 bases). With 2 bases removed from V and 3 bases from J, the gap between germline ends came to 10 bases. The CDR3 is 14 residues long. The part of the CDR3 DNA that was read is TGTGCCAGCAGTTTAAGGGTAGCGGAAGAGACC. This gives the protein CASSLRVAEET. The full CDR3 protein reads CASSLRVAEETQYF.

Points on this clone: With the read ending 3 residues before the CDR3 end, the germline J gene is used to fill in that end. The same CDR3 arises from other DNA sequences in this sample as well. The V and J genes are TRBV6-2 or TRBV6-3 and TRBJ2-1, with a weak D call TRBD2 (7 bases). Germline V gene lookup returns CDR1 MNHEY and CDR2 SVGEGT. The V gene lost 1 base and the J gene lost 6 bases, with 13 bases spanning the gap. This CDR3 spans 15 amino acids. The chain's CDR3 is CASSYFGGGINEQFF. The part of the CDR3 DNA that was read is TGTGCCAGCAGTTACTTTGGCGGGGGCATCAATGAG.

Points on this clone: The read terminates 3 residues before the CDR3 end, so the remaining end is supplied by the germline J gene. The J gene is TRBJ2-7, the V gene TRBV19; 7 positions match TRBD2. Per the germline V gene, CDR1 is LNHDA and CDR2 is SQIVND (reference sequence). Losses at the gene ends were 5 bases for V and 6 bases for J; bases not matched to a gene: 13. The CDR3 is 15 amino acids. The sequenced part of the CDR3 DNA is TGTGCCAGTAGTGTTTGGCGGAGCGGGGTTTCCGAG. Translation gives CASSVWRSGVSE. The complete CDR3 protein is CASSVWRSGVSEQYF.

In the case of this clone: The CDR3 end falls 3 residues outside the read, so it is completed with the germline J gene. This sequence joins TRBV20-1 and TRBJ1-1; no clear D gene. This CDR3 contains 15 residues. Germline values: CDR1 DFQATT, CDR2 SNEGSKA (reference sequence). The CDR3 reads CSATEKSVVMLEAFF. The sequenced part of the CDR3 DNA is TGCAGTGCTACTGAAAAATCGGTAGTAATGTTAGAA.

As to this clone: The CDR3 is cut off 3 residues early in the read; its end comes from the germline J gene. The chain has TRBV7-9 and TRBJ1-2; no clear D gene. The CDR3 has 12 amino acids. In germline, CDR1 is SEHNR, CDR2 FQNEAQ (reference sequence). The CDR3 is CASSLEHYDYTF. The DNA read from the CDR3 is TGTGCCAGCAGCCTCGAGCACTACGAC.

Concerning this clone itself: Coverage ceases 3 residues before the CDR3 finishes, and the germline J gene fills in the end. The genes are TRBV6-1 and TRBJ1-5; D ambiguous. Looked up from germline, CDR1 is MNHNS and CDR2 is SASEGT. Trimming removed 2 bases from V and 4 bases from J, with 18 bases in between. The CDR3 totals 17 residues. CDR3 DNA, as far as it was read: TGTGCCAGCAGTGAAATCCAACTACGGCCGGGGAATCAGCCC. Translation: CASSEIQLRPGNQP. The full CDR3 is CASSEIQLRPGNQPQHF.